In its sample, the clone carrying this T cell receptor (beta chain) was seen a few times. Its antigen is as yet unknown. The data stem from a study of identical twins. Study results and caveats: Among beta out-of-frame sequences, excess sharing between twins appeared weaker.

The CDR3 spans 12 residues. Germline V gene data show CDR1 as SQVTM and CDR2 as ANQGSEA. Trimming took 4 bases from V and 3 from J, leaving 10 bases between them. After template switching added a universal primer site, the resulting cDNA carried unique molecular identifiers. TCRdb fed the 5' RACE reads into MiXCR, producing one record per CDR3 protein. The sample has 520,000 or so distinct CDR3 sequences, around 20% seen once. The same data also contributed to another study, on T cells expressing NK-cell markers. From that second work: Sorting was limited to alpha-beta TCR-expressing T cells with an anti-gamma-delta TCR antibody in several experiments.

This receptor was obtained from a young woman in good health. Sample: CD4+ T cells sorted from blood. The chain joins TRBV29-1 to TRBJ2-7, with no clear D. For the CDR3, the DNA is TGCAGCGTTGGCAGGAGTGACTACGAGCAGTACTTC. It translates to CSVGRSDYEQYF.